This section outlines one T cell receptor beta chain sequence together with its context. TRB rearrangements were amplified by touch-down multiplex PCR with mixed TRB-A/B primers. For each CDR3 protein, TCRdb gives one entry from its re-call of the multiplex PCR reads, without DNA. This repertoire includes thousands of distinct CDR3 sequences. The germline CDR1 and CDR2 sequences are SGHRS and YFSETQ. The CDR3 is made up of 15 amino acids. Each sample's input was 250 ng genomic DNA, roughly 38,000 genome equivalents. The data originate from a study of T cell clusters in autoimmune cytopenias. A further study also used this sample, focusing on T cell repertoires in aging, cancer and after chemotherapy.

This TCR was recovered from a human donor in good health. The sequenced sample was peripheral blood. The V and J genes are TRBV5-1 and TRBJ2-7; without DNA, the TCRdb call of TRBD1 cannot be checked. Here the CDR3 reads CASSLEMRGRDEQYF. Looking up the rest from reference TRBV5-1 and TRBJ2-7 gives the full variable domain: KAGVTQTPRYLIKTRGQQVTLSCSPISGHRSVSWYQQTPGQGLQFLFEYFSETQRNKGNFPGRFSGRQFSNSRSEMNVSTLELGDSALYLCASSLEMRGRDEQYFGPGTRLTVT.